This T cell receptor beta chain was captured by sequencing in a study of shared clonotypes between healthy human individuals. Study-wide findings and caveats: Only blood samples were collected, and tissue repertoires likely differ.

The CDR3 spans 12 residues. V was clipped by 5 bases and J by 6 bases, with 7 bases between them. Germline CDR1 reads SNHLY; CDR2 reads FYNNEI. A CD45RA+ naive subset and a CD45RA-negative memory subset were split from CD4+ cells. As to this clone: The target antigen is unknown.

Profiled with immunoSEQ multiplex PCR; TCRdb holds only in-frame clones, not every one. Among some 1 million clones listed, more than 60% were seen once. The chain employs TRBV2 and TRBJ1-4, with D unclear. The clonotype comes from a man between 18 and 35 years old in good health. What was sequenced was memory CD4+ T cells sorted from blood. The subset: CD45RA-negative fraction. The CDR3 reads CASSRTDEKLFF. DNA for the CDR3: TGTGCCAGCAGTCGGACGGATGAAAAACTGTTTTTT.